Sequencing of this T cell receptor (beta chain) was carried out in a study of shared clonotypes between healthy human individuals. The method was immunoSEQ multiplex PCR; TCRdb's version includes in-frame clones alone and lacks a portion of them. The sample yields approximately 2.5 million clones, just over 90% seen once. Germline V lookup: CDR1 MRHNA, CDR2 SNTAGT. The CDR3 has 14 amino acids. The V gene lost 0 bases and the J gene lost 6 bases, with 9 bases spanning the gap. The rearrangement joins TRBV6-4 to TRBJ2-4; possibly TRBD1 or TRBD2 for D (5 bases each). The receptor was isolated from a man aged 18-30 years in good health. Input material: naive CD4+ T cells sorted from blood. This sample's subset: CD45RA+ positively selected. CDR3: CASSDSGAPNIQYF. The CDR3 nucleotides are TGTGCCAGCAGTGACTCCGGGGCGCCAAACATTCAGTACTTC.